This is a list of T cell receptor beta chains from one sample in a study of beta chain features in type 1 diabetes. Method: immunoSEQ multiplex PCR; TCRdb's copy keeps in-frame clones and lacks some. The data contain about 930,000 clones, roughly 17% of them singletons. The sample taken for sequencing was naive CD4+ T cells from blood. The receptor source for this set is a woman under 30 in good health. The conserved cysteine and the conserved F or W are not part of the CDR3 here. Fields, in order: J gene, clone size, V gene, CDR3 protein. Expanded clones get a size class; other rows say once, few or many, or leave the size out.

>TRBJ1-4|few|TRBV7-2
ASSLVGSGDEKLF
>TRBJ2-1|-|TRBV29-1
SKTSGFYNEQF
>TRBJ2-5|few|TRBV7-2
ASSPGDGPRGETQY
>TRBJ1-3|-|TRBV28
ASSLGQYSGNTIY
>TRBJ2-7|-|TRBV10-3
AISEFSEQY
>TRBJ2-2|many|TRBV10-3
AISGLQNTGELF
>TRBJ2-1|few|TRBV7-9
ASSLSGRAEDEQF
>TRBJ2-3|-|TRBV7-9
ASSLKGAVVTDTQY
>TRBJ2-5|-|TRBV7-9
ASSLGRGHLQETQY
>TRBJ1-2|-|TRBV7-9
ASSQSLHYGYT
>TRBJ2-7|few|TRBV21-1
ASSKGTPGQY
>TRBJ2-7|few|TRBV19
ASSELSGSRAYEQY
>TRBJ2-3|-|TRBV18
ASSPIAGVPTDTQY
>TRBJ1-5|few|TRBV7-9
ASSSMDGGVRPQH
>TRBJ1-2|-|TRBV10-2
ASSRPETGPHGYT
>TRBJ2-7|few|TRBV5-1
ASSLEGSYEQY
>TRBJ2-7|few|TRBV15
ATSRDRYEQY
>TRBJ2-3|few|TRBV4-1
ASSARTRDSGADTQY
>TRBJ2-1|few|TRBV29-1
SVLAGATSLGL
>TRBJ1-2|once|TRBV28
ASSAYGDGYT
>TRBJ1-1|-|TRBV7-3
ASSALWDTEAF
>TRBJ2-5|few|TRBV20-1
SASVAEQY
>TRBJ2-3|-|TRBV18
ASSPYSDSTDTQY
>TRBJ2-1|-|TRBV7-2
ASSLGVGGAGHEQF
>TRBJ2-7|-|TRBV7-9
ASSLVVAGNYEQY
>TRBJ1-2|-|TRBV5-4
ASSFRTGNYGYT
>TRBJ1-4|-|TRBV2
ASSKAGGLNEKLF
>TRBJ2-1|few|TRBV15
ATSVTSGSYNEQF
>TRBJ2-5|-|TRBV11-2
ASSLGPQTRSETQY
>TRBJ2-3|-|TRBV7-2
ASSLGGRVRTDTQY
>TRBJ2-1|-|TRBV18
ASSPMEGAYNEQF
>TRBJ2-1|many|TRBV7-9
ASSSSANEQF
>TRBJ2-3|-|TRBV18
ASSPYRTVTDTQY
>TRBJ2-1|-|TRBV7-9
ASSVWGGVSYNEQF
>TRBJ1-1|few|TRBV21-1
ASSPTGESTEAF
>TRBJ2-3|-|TRBV28
ASSQGGAGTDTQY
>TRBJ2-3|-|TRBV12-2
ASRLTGAPSTDTQY
>TRBJ2-1|few|TRBV18
ASSAIAGGDEQF
>TRBJ2-7|-|TRBV15
ATSRGLAVYEQY
>TRBJ2-7|few|TRBV5-1
ASSLGRMPGYEQY
>TRBJ1-4|-|TRBV10-3
AISEGATNEKLF
>TRBJ2-1|once|TRBV19
ASSPSQGLALWNEQF
>TRBJ2-7|-|TRBV7-8
ASSLVRTHSYEQY
>TRBJ2-1|-|TRBV14
ASSQDSGWNNEQF